Below, one TCR beta chain is given with its context. This CDR3 contains 13 residues. V lost 8 bases to trimming and J lost 0 bases, with 11 bases between them. Germline V CDR1 and CDR2: ENHRY, SYGVKD. Profiled with immunoSEQ multiplex PCR; TCRdb holds only in-frame clones, not every one. The data contain over 2 million clones, roughly 94% of them singletons. Donors, healthy HIV-negative adults, lacked recent acute infections or vaccinations. The study separated CD4+ cells into CD45RA+ naive and CD45RA-negative memory subsets. This entry belongs to a study of shared clonotypes between healthy human individuals.

Sequencing was done on a sample of naive CD4+ T cells sorted from blood. Regarding subset: CD45RA+ positively selected. This receptor was identified in a man aged 18 to 35 in good health. The rearrangement uses TRBV10-3 and TRBJ2-7, with D unresolved. The CDR3 DNA is TGTGCCATCTCGACGGGCCCCTCCTACGAGCAGTACTTC. Protein product: CAISTGPSYEQYF.